This T cell receptor (beta chain) came from a study of blood T cell repertoires in COVID-19. The CDR3 loop spans 13 amino acids. V was shortened by 2 bases and J by 2 bases, with 8 bases between the two germline ends. Germline V lookup: CDR1 SGHNT, CDR2 YYREEE (reference sequence). This clone turned up a few times. Libraries were prepared by immunoSEQ multiplex PCR; TCRdb keeps only in-frame clonotypes and omits some of them. The table includes about 48,000 clones, about nine tenths detected once. The genes are TRBV5-4 and TRBJ2-7; possibly TRBD1 for D (6 bases). The receptor was isolated from a man in his sixties or seventies with acute or convalescent COVID-19. Sequenced input: peripheral blood. CDR3 nucleotides: TGTGCCAGCAGCTTAACAGGGACCTACGAGCAGTACTTC. This codes for CASSLTGTYEQYF.